This record concerns one T cell receptor (beta chain) sequence. Primed by a sample-barcoded 5' primer and a J-beta primer mix, a second PCR proceeded for about 6 to 11 cycles. TCRdb fed the 5' RACE reads into MiXCR, producing one record per CDR3 protein. Here the sample spans roughly 800,000 distinct CDR3 sequences, around 36% being singletons. The source of the sample is a study of blood T cells in healthy people across ages. Germline values: CDR1 MNHNY, CDR2 SVGAGI (reference sequence). The CDR3 length is 15 residues. The ends lost 5 bases at V and 8 bases at J; junction bases unmatched: 10. The source is a man in his late teens or twenties in good health. Sequenced: blood. The genes are TRBV6-6 and TRBJ2-1; 9 bases are shared with TRBD1. In DNA form, the CDR3 reads TGTGCCAGCAGTCCTCCGGGACAGGGCATCGATGAGCAGTTCTTC. Residues: CASSPPGQGIDEQFF.